This is a list of T cell receptor beta chains from one sample in a study of blood T cell repertoires in COVID-19. TCRdb's table, derived via immunoSEQ multiplex PCR, lists solely in-frame clones and lacks some. Of fewer than 200,000 clones in the sample, roughly 80% were seen once. The sequenced sample was peripheral blood. These TCRs come from a woman in her sixties or seventies with COVID-19, enrolled during active disease. Each CDR3 is given with its conserved first and last residue. Fields, in order: CDR3 DNA, CDR3 protein, J gene, V gene, D gene, clone size. A D gene is named only where the DNA matches it firmly. Size tells how often a clone was seen (once, few, many) or the class of an expanded clone, and some rows leave it out.

CDR3nt: TGTGCCAGCAGCCAACTTTCGTGGATCGGCGGGAGGGGGACCGGGGAGCTGTTTTTT; CDR3aa: CASSQLSWIGGRGTGELFF; j_gene: TRBJ2-2; v_gene: TRBV3-1/TRBV3-2; d_gene: TRBD2; abundance: .
CDR3nt: TGTGCCAGCAGTTTAGGGCAGGGGAGTTATACGCAGTATTTT; CDR3aa: CASSLGQGSYTQYF; j_gene: TRBJ2-3; v_gene: TRBV27; d_gene: .; abundance: .
CDR3nt: TGTGCCAGCAGTGACCCGGGACAGGGGTACGGCGAGCAGTACTTC; CDR3aa: CASSDPGQGYGEQYF; j_gene: TRBJ2-7; v_gene: TRBV6-1; d_gene: TRBD1; abundance: once
CDR3nt: TGTGCCAGCTCACCACCGTCCAGAATCTACGAGCAGTACTTC; CDR3aa: CASSPPSRIYEQYF; j_gene: TRBJ2-7; v_gene: TRBV18; d_gene: .; abundance: .
CDR3nt: TGTGCCAGCGCGAGGACAGGGGGCATTAGAGGGGCTGAAGCTTTCTTT; CDR3aa: CASARTGGIRGAEAFF; j_gene: TRBJ1-1; v_gene: TRBV28; d_gene: TRBD1; abundance: .
CDR3nt: TGTGCCAGCAGCTTCGGTCCTAGCGGGTACGAGCAGTACTTC; CDR3aa: CASSFGPSGYEQYF; j_gene: TRBJ2-7; v_gene: TRBV7-2; d_gene: TRBD2; abundance: .
CDR3nt: TGTGCCAGCAGTAAACTAATCACAGGGAGTACTGAAGCTTTCTTT; CDR3aa: CASSKLITGSTEAFF; j_gene: TRBJ1-1; v_gene: TRBV6-5; d_gene: .; abundance: few
CDR3nt: TGTGCCAGCAGCTTAACTAGCGGGGTTCCCGAGCAGTACTTC; CDR3aa: CASSLTSGVPEQYF; j_gene: TRBJ2-7; v_gene: TRBV7-2; d_gene: TRBD2; abundance: .
CDR3nt: TGTGCCACCAGTCCTAGCGGGAGGGGCAATGAGCAGTTCTTC; CDR3aa: CATSPSGRGNEQFF; j_gene: TRBJ2-1; v_gene: TRBV24-1; d_gene: TRBD2; abundance: .
CDR3nt: TGCAGCGTCCCAGGTCGGGGGACGGTGAACACCGGGGAGCTGTTTTTT; CDR3aa: CSVPGRGTVNTGELFF; j_gene: TRBJ2-2; v_gene: TRBV29-1; d_gene: .; abundance: .
CDR3nt: TGTGCCAGCCGTCTCGGTTTATTGCCCCAGCATTTT; CDR3aa: CASRLGLLPQHF; j_gene: TRBJ1-5; v_gene: TRBV28; d_gene: .; abundance: .
CDR3nt: TGTGCCAGCTCACCACGAGGAGACACTGAAGCTTTCTTT; CDR3aa: CASSPRGDTEAFF; j_gene: TRBJ1-1; v_gene: TRBV18; d_gene: .; abundance: .
CDR3nt: TGTGCCAGCAGCTTAGGCCGTGAGCCAGGGGGTGTCACAGATACGCAGTATTTT; CDR3aa: CASSLGREPGGVTDTQYF; j_gene: TRBJ2-3; v_gene: TRBV7-2; d_gene: TRBD1; abundance: .
CDR3nt: TGTGCCAGCAGCGTGACTAGCGGGAGTGAGTCCGGGGAGCTGTTTTTT; CDR3aa: CASSVTSGSESGELFF; j_gene: TRBJ2-2; v_gene: TRBV9; d_gene: TRBD2; abundance: .
CDR3nt: TGTGCCAGCAGTTCTTCTGAGACCCCAGGGACTGAAGCTTTCTTT; CDR3aa: CASSSSETPGTEAFF; j_gene: TRBJ1-1; v_gene: TRBV6-5; d_gene: .; abundance: .
CDR3nt: TGTGCCAGTAGTACCCTAGCGGGAGGGCTAGATACGCAGTATTTT; CDR3aa: CASSTLAGGLDTQYF; j_gene: TRBJ2-3; v_gene: TRBV19; d_gene: TRBD2; abundance: .
CDR3nt: TGTGCCAGCAGCTTACAAGCGGGAGCTGGGCAGTACTTC; CDR3aa: CASSLQAGAGQYF; j_gene: TRBJ2-7; v_gene: TRBV7-8; d_gene: TRBD2; abundance: once
CDR3nt: TGTGCCAGCAGCCCCGACAAGACTAACTATGGCTACACCTTC; CDR3aa: CASSPDKTNYGYTF; j_gene: TRBJ1-2; v_gene: TRBV7-9; d_gene: .; abundance: .
CDR3nt: TGCAGCGCAAACAGGGGGTGGAACACTGAAGCTTTCTTT; CDR3aa: CSANRGWNTEAFF; j_gene: TRBJ1-1; v_gene: TRBV29-1; d_gene: TRBD1; abundance: .
CDR3nt: TGTGCCAGCAGCTTCGACAGGGGCACTGAAGCTTTCTTT; CDR3aa: CASSFDRGTEAFF; j_gene: TRBJ1-1; v_gene: TRBV11-2; d_gene: TRBD1; abundance: few
CDR3nt: TGTGCCAGCAGACGGACAGCCTCGGGAAGGGGCTACACCTTC; CDR3aa: CASRRTASGRGYTF; j_gene: TRBJ1-2; v_gene: TRBV27; d_gene: .; abundance: .
CDR3nt: TGTGCCAGCAGTTTACTGTCGGGAAACACCATATATTTT; CDR3aa: CASSLLSGNTIYF; j_gene: TRBJ1-3; v_gene: TRBV28; d_gene: .; abundance: .
CDR3nt: TGTGCCTGGAGTGTACGACGGAGCTCTGGAAACACCATATATTTT; CDR3aa: CAWSVRRSSGNTIYF; j_gene: TRBJ1-3; v_gene: TRBV30; d_gene: .; abundance: .
CDR3nt: TGTGCCAGCAGCTTCTTAGCGGGGGACACAGATACGCAGTATTTT; CDR3aa: CASSFLAGDTDTQYF; j_gene: TRBJ2-3; v_gene: TRBV5-4; d_gene: TRBD2; abundance: .
CDR3nt: TGCAGCGTTCGGAGTGAAACTTTGGAGCAGTTCTTC; CDR3aa: CSVRSETLEQFF; j_gene: TRBJ2-1; v_gene: TRBV29-1; d_gene: .; abundance: .
CDR3nt: TGTGCCAGCGGCAATAACTATGGCTACACCTTC; CDR3aa: CASGNNYGYTF; j_gene: TRBJ1-2; v_gene: TRBV28; d_gene: .; abundance: .
CDR3nt: TGTGCCATCAGGGGGGCAGCCGCGAATGAGCAGTTCTTC; CDR3aa: CAIRGAAANEQFF; j_gene: TRBJ2-1; v_gene: TRBV10-3; d_gene: .; abundance: .
CDR3nt: TGTGCCAGCAGTCCCGGGACAGGGGGAGATACGCAGTATTTT; CDR3aa: CASSPGTGGDTQYF; j_gene: TRBJ2-3; v_gene: TRBV27; d_gene: TRBD1; abundance: .
CDR3nt: TGTGCCAGTAGTATAGACCCGGGCAGGGGACATAACTATGGCTACACCTTC; CDR3aa: CASSIDPGRGHNYGYTF; j_gene: TRBJ1-2; v_gene: TRBV19; d_gene: .; abundance: .
CDR3nt: TGTGCCAGCAGCCTGTACGGGAGCAATCAGCCCCAGCATTTT; CDR3aa: CASSLYGSNQPQHF; j_gene: TRBJ1-5; v_gene: TRBV6-2/TRBV6-3; d_gene: .; abundance: .
CDR3nt: TGTGCCAGCAATCCCCGGGACAGGGACGAGCAGTACTTC; CDR3aa: CASNPRDRDEQYF; j_gene: TRBJ2-7; v_gene: TRBV28; d_gene: TRBD1; abundance: .